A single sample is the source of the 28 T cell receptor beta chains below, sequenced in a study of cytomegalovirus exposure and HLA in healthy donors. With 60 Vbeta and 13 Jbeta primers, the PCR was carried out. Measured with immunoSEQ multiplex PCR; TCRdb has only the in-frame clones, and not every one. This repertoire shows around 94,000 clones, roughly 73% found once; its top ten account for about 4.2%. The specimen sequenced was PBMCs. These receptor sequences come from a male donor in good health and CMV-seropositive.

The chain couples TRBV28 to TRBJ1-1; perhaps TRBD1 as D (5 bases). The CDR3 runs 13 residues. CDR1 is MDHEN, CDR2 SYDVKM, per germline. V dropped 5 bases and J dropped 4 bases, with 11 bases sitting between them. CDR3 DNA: TGTGCCAGCAGTCTAGGGGTGACCACTGAAGCTTTCTTT. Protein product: CASSLGVTTEAFF.

CDR3: CASSSTPGTEASGSSYEQYF. The CDR3 DNA reads TGCGCCAGCAGCTCAACTCCCGGGACAGAGGCTAGCGGGAGCTCCTACGAGCAGTACTTC. The gene calls are TRBV5-1 and TRBJ2-7; 10 nucleotides align to TRBD2. The length of the CDR3 is 20 residues. V lost 3 bases, J lost 0 bases, and 18 bases stayed unmatched. Germline lookup yields CDR1 SGHRS and CDR2 YFSETQ.

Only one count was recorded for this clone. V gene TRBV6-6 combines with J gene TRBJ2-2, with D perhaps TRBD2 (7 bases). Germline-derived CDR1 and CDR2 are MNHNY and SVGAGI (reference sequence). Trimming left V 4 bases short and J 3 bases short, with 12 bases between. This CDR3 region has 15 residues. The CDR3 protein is CASSWGGLYTGELFF. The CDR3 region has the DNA TGTGCCAGCAGTTGGGGGGGGCTTTACACCGGGGAGCTGTTTTTT.

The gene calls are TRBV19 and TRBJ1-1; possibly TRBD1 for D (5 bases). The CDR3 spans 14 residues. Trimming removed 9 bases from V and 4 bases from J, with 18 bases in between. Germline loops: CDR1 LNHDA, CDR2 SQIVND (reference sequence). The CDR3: CASTPNTGGTEAFF. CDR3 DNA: TGTGCCAGCACTCCGAACACGGGGGGCACTGAAGCTTTCTTT.

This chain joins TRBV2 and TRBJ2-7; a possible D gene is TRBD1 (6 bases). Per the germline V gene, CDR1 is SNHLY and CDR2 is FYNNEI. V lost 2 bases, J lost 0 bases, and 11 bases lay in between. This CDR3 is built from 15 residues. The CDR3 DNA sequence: TGTGCCAGCAGTGAATTTACAGGGATCTCCTACGAGCAGTACTTC. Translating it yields CASSEFTGISYEQYF.

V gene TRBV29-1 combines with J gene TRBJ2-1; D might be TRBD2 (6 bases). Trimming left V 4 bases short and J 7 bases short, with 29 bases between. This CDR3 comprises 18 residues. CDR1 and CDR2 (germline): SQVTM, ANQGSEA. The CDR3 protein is CSVARGRAGGAGRNEQFF. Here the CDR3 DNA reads TGCAGCGTTGCCCGGGGCAGGGCGGGCGGAGCTGGGAGGAATGAGCAGTTCTTC.

In nucleotides, the CDR3 is TGTGCCAGCAGTTCGAGACAGGCCGACGGTCATGGCTACACCTTC. It translates to CASSSRQADGHGYTF. The gene calls are TRBV28 and TRBJ1-2; weak D call: TRBD1 (6 bases). V dropped 4 bases and J dropped 6 bases, with 18 bases sitting between them. This CDR3 has 15 residues. In germline, CDR1 is MDHEN, CDR2 SYDVKM.

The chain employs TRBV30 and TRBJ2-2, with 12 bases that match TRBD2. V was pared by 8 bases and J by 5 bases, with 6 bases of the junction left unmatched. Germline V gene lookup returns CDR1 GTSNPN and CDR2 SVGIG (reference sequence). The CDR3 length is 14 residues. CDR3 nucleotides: TGTGCCGCTTCCGGGACTAGCGGGACCGGGGAGCTGTTTTTT. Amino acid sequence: CAASGTSGTGELFF.

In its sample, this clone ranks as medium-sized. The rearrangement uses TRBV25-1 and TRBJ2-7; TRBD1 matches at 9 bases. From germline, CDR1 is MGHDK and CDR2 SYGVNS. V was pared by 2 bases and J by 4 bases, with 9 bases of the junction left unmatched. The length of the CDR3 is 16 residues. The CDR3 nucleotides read TGTGCCAGCAGTGAAGAAGCGGGACAGGGAGGTTACGAGCAGTACTTC. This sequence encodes CASSEEAGQGGYEQYF.

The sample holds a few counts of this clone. CDR3 coding DNA: TGCAGCGGGACAGGGCCTAGCACAGATACGCAGTATTTT. Residues: CSGTGPSTDTQYF. The J gene is TRBJ2-3, the V gene TRBV29-1; TRBD1 agrees at 8 bases. V lost 7 bases to trimming and J lost 0 bases; unmatched junction nucleotides: 3. The length of the CDR3 is 13 residues. CDR1 is SQVTM, CDR2 ANQGSEA, per germline.

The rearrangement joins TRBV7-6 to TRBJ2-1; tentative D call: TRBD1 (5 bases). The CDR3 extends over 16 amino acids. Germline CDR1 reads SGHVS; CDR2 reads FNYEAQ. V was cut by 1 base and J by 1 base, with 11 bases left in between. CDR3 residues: CASSLVSSGSYNEQFF. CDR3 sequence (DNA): TGTGCCAGCAGCTTAGTATCATCAGGGTCCTACAATGAGCAGTTCTTC.

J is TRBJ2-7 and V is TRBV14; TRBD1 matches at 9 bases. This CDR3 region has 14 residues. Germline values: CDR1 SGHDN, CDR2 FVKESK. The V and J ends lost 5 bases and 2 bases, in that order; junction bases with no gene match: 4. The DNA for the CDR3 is TGTGCCAGCAGCATGGGACAGGGACCCTACGAGCAGTACTTC. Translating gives CASSMGQGPYEQYF.

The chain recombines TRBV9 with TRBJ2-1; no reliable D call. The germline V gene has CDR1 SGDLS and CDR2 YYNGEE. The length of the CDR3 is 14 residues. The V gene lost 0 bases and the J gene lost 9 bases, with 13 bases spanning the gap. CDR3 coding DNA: TGTGCCAGCAGCGTAGGGTCCGCTAACCGTGAGCAGTTCTTC. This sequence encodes CASSVGSANREQFF. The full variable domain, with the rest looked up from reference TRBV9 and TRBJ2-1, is DSGVTQTPKHLITATGQRVTLRCSPRSGDLSVYWYQQSLDQGLQFLIQYYNGEERAKGNILERFSAQQFPDLHSELNLSSLELGDSALYFCASSVGSANREQFFGPGTRLTVL.

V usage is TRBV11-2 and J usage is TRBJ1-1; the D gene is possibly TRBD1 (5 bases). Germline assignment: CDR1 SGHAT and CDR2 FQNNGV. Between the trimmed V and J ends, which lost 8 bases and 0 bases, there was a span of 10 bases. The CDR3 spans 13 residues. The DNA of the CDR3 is TGTGCCAGCGCTAAGGACATGAACACTGAAGCTTTCTTT. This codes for CASAKDMNTEAFF.

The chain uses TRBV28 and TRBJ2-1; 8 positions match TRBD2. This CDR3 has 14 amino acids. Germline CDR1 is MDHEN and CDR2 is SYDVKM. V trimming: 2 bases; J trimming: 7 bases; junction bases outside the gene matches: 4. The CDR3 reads CASSLTGGRNEQFF. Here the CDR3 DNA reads TGTGCCAGCAGTTTAACGGGGGGGCGAAATGAGCAGTTCTTC.

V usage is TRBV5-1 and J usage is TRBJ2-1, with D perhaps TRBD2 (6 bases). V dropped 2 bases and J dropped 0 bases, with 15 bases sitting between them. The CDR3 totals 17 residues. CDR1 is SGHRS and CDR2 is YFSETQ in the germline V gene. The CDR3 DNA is TGCGCCAGCAGCTTTGGGGCGGGGCAGATCTCCTACAATGAGCAGTTCTTC. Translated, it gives CASSFGAGQISYNEQFF.

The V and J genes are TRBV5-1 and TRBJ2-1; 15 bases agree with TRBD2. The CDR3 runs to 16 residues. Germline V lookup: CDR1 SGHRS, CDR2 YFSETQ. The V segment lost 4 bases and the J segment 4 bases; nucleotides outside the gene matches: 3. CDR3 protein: CASSRTSGGAYNEQFF. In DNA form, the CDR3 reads TGCGCCAGCAGCCGGACTAGCGGGGGGGCATACAATGAGCAGTTCTTC. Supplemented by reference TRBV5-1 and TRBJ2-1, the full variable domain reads KAGVTQTPRYLIKTRGQQVTLSCSPISGHRSVSWYQQTPGQGLQFLFEYFSETQRNKGNFPGRFSGRQFSNSRSEMNVSTLELGDSALYLCASSRTSGGAYNEQFFGPGTRLTVL.

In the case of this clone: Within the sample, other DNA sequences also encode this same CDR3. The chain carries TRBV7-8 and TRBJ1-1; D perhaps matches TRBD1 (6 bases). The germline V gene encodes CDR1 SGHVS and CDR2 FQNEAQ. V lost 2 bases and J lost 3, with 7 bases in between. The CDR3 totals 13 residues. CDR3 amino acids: CASSLSGDTEAFF. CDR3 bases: TGTGCCAGCAGCTTATCAGGGGACACTGAAGCTTTCTTT.

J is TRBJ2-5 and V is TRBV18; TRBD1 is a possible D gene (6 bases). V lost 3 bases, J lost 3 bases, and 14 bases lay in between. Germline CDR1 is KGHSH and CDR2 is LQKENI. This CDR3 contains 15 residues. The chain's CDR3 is CASSPDRRTKETQYF. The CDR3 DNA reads TGTGCCAGCTCACCGGACAGAAGAACTAAAGAGACCCAGTACTTC.

The CDR3 sequence: CASSFSPRTGNQPQHF. The DNA of the CDR3 is TGTGCCAGCAGCTTTTCACCCCGGACGGGGAATCAGCCCCAGCATTTT. J is TRBJ1-5 and V is TRBV7-2; D is undetermined. V lost 3 bases and J lost 4, with 16 bases in between. The CDR3 is made up of 16 amino acids. The germline V gene has CDR1 SGHTA and CDR2 FQGNSA.

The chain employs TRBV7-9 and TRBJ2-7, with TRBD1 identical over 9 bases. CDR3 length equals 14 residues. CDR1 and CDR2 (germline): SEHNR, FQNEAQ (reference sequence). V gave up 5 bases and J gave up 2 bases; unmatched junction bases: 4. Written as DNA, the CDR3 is TGTGCCAGCAGCGACAGGGGGGGCCCCTACGAGCAGTACTTC. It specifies CASSDRGGPYEQYF.

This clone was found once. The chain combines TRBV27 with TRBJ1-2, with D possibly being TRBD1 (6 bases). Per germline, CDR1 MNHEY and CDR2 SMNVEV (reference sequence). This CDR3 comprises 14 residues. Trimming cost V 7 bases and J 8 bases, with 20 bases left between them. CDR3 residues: CASKPEVAGEGYTF. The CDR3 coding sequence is TGTGCCAGCAAACCTGAAGTGGCAGGGGAAGGCTACACCTTC.

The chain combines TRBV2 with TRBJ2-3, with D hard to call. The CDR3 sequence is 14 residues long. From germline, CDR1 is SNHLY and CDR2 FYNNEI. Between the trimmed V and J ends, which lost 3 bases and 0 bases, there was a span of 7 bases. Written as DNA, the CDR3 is TGTGCCAGCAGTGAGTCGTCTAGCACAGATACGCAGTATTTT. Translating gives CASSESSSTDTQYF.

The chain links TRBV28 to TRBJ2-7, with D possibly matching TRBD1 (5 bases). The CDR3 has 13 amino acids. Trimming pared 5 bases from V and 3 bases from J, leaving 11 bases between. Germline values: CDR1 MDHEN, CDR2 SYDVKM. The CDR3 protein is CASSQRGIYEQYF. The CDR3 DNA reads TGTGCCAGCAGTCAAAGGGGAATCTACGAGCAGTACTTC. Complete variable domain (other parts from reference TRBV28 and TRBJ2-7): DVKVTQSSRYLVKRTGEKVFLECVQDMDHENMFWYRQDPGLGLRLIYFSYDVKMKEKGDIPEGYSVSREKKERFSLILESASTNQTSMYLCASSQRGIYEQYFGPGTRLTVT.

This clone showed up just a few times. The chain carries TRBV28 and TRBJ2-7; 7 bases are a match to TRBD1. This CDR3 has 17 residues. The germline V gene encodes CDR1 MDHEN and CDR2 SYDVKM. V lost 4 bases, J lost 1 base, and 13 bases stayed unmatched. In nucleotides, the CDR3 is TGTGCCAGCAGTTCTCCCCTATGGGGGACAGAATCCTACGAGCAGTACTTC. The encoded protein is CASSSPLWGTESYEQYF.

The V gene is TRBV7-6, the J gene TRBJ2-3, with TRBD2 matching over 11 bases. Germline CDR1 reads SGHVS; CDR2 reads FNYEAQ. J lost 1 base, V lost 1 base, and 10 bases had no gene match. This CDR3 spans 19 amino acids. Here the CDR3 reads CASSLVGTSGYRGTDTQYF. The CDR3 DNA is TGTGCCAGCAGCTTAGTCGGGACTAGCGGATACCGAGGCACAGATACGCAGTATTTT.

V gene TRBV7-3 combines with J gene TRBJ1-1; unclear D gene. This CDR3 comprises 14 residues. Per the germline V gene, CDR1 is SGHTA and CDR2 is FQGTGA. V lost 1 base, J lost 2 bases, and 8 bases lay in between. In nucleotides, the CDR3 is TGTGCCAGCAGCTTAAACGGTGCCAACACTGAAGCTTTCTTT. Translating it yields CASSLNGANTEAFF.

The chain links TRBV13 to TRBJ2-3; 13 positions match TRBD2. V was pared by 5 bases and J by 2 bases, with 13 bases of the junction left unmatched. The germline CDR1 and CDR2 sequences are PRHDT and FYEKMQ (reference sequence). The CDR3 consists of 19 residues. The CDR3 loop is CASSTLLWTSGRHTDTQYF. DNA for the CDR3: TGTGCCAGCAGCACCCTCCTCTGGACTAGCGGGAGACACACAGATACGCAGTATTTT. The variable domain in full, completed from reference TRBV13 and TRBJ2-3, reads AAGVIQSPRHLIKEKRETATLKCYPIPRHDTVYWYQQGPGQDPQFLISFYEKMQSDKGSIPDRFSAQQFSDYHSELNMSSLELGDSALYFCASSTLLWTSGRHTDTQYFGPGTRLTVL.